Only a few counts were recorded for the clone carrying this T cell receptor (beta chain). Its antigen is unidentified. The sample comes from a study of identical twins. General study findings and limits: Cord blood beta clonotypes that were abundant carried fewer insertions, and memory repertoires showed no such trend. In monozygotic twins, models underestimated the sharing of out-of-frame TCR alpha.

From germline, CDR1 is SGHTA and CDR2 FQGNSA. J lost 5 bases, V lost 5 bases, and 5 bases had no gene match. This CDR3 is built from 15 residues. TCRdb reprocessed the 5' RACE reads with MiXCR, giving one entry per CDR3 protein. The table lists roughly 750,000 distinct CDR3 sequences, 21% of them singletons. A further study also used this sample, focusing on T cells expressing NK-cell markers. That source reports: The study found dominant NKG2C+ clonotypes at about 1.0-7.0% of CD8+ T cells in roughly six donors.

Specimen: PBMCs. This sequence joins TRBV7-2 and TRBJ2-7; 14 bases agree with TRBD2. The receptor comes from a woman between 18 and 29 years old in good health. CDR3 sequence reads: CASSVEGLAGDEQYF. The DNA for the CDR3 is TGTGCCAGCAGCGTAGAGGGACTAGCGGGAGACGAGCAGTACTTC.